A single sample is the source of the 13 T cell receptor beta chains below, sequenced in a study of T cell responses to AZD1222 COVID-19 vaccine. Libraries were prepared by immunoSEQ multiplex PCR; TCRdb keeps only in-frame clonotypes and omits some of them. The profile shows fewer than 120,000 clones, more than 90% of them singletons. This specimen was peripheral blood, taken 28 days after the second AZD1222 dose. These receptors originate from an adult who received the AZD1222 COVID-19 vaccine.

The rearrangement links TRBV2 to TRBJ1-2; D might be TRBD1 (6 bases). Germline V CDR1 and CDR2: SNHLY, FYNNEI. V lost 6 bases to trimming and J lost 4 bases, with 24 bases between them. This CDR3 contains 17 residues. The CDR3 DNA is TGTGCCAGCAGAATCATAAAGCTCCAGACAGGCTCCTATGGCTACACCTTC. Translated: CASRIIKLQTGSYGYTF. Together with reference TRBV2 and TRBJ1-2, the CDR3 gives the full variable domain: EPEVTQTPSHQVTQMGQEVILRCVPISNHLYFYWYRQILGQKVEFLVSFYNNEISEKSEIFDDQFSVERPDGSNFTLKIRSTKLEDSAMYFCASRIIKLQTGSYGYTFGSGTRLTVV.

Notes on this clone: The junction differs from germline at one of its ends, possibly a read error. This chain joins TRBV5-1 and TRBJ1-1, with a tentative D call TRBD1 (5 bases). Germline V gene data show CDR1 as SGHRS and CDR2 as YFSETQ. The CDR3 has 12 amino acids. Here the CDR3 reads CASSLDGGRPTF. CDR3 nucleotide sequence: TGCGCCAGCAGCTTGGACGGGGGTAGGCCCACCTTT.

The CDR3 is CASSKGQNYGYTF. The CDR3 DNA is TGTGCCAGTAGTAAGGGACAGAACTATGGCTACACCTTC. The V and J genes are TRBV19 and TRBJ1-2; 7 bases line up with TRBD1. V lost 4 bases to trimming and J lost 2 bases; unmatched junction nucleotides: 1. The CDR3 covers 13 residues. Per the germline V gene, CDR1 is LNHDA and CDR2 is SQIVND (reference sequence).

The CDR3 reads CASSRDRARTDTQYF. The CDR3 nucleotides are TGTGCCAGCAGTAGGGACAGGGCGCGCACAGATACGCAGTATTTT. The gene calls are TRBV6-4 and TRBJ2-3, with TRBD1 matching 9 bases. CDR3 size: 15 residues. Trimming took 5 bases from V and 1 from J; bases not matched to a gene: 4. Germline V gene sequence: CDR1 MRHNA, CDR2 SNTAGT.

The CDR3 DNA sequence: TGTGCCAGCAGTGGGGGGGGATTCTATGGCTACACCTTC. Protein product: CASSGGGFYGYTF. The rearrangement uses TRBV2 and TRBJ1-2; D may be TRBD1 (5 bases). The CDR3 runs 13 residues. CDR1 and CDR2 (germline): SNHLY, FYNNEI. Trimming took off 4 bases at V and 4 bases at J, with 10 bases between the two ends.

This CDR3 reads CASRPQGPNYGYTF. The CDR3 DNA reads TGCGCCAGCAGACCACAGGGGCCGAACTATGGCTACACCTTC. This sequence joins TRBV5-1 and TRBJ1-2; 7 bases are a match to TRBD1. V lost 5 bases, J lost 2 bases, and 6 bases stayed unmatched. Germline V gene sequence: CDR1 SGHRS, CDR2 YFSETQ. This CDR3 is 14 amino acids long.

The chain uses TRBV5-4 and TRBJ2-7; 9 nucleotides match TRBD2. Germline CDR1 reads SGHNT; CDR2 reads YYREEE (reference sequence). This CDR3 comprises 15 residues. With V trimmed by 5 bases and J by 4 bases, 10 bases remained unmatched. The CDR3: CASSSPQRGAYEQYF. In DNA, the CDR3 is TGTGCCAGCAGTTCGCCCCAGCGGGGGGCTTACGAGCAGTACTTC.

J is TRBJ1-4 and V is TRBV27; 8 bases match TRBD1. The CDR3 covers 15 residues. Germline trimming cut 6 bases from V and 8 bases from J; bases unmatched to any gene: 11. Germline loops: CDR1 MNHEY, CDR2 SMNVEV (reference sequence). The CDR3 DNA follows: TGTGCCAGCAGCTCCCCAGGGGGCTATGAGGAAAAACTGTTTTTT. As protein: CASSSPGGYEEKLFF.

The V call is TRBV9, the J call TRBJ2-3; D gene ambiguous. CDR1 and CDR2 from the germline V gene are SGDLS and YYNGEE. This CDR3 region has 13 residues. The V gene lost 4 bases and the J gene lost 0 bases, with 6 bases spanning the gap. The CDR3 protein is CASSYTSTDTQYF. CDR3 DNA sequence: TGTGCCAGCAGCTATACTAGCACAGATACGCAGTATTTT.

The V call is TRBV27, the J call TRBJ1-1; D call uncertain. Trimming cost V 7 bases and J 5 bases, with 8 bases left between them. Germline V gene data show CDR1 as MNHEY and CDR2 as SMNVEV (reference sequence). The length of the CDR3 is 11 residues. As DNA, the CDR3 is TGTGCCAGCATCAGTTTAACTGAAGCTTTCTTT. Encoded protein: CASISLTEAFF.

The chain has TRBV12-5 and TRBJ2-3, with TRBD2 matching over 9 bases. The CDR3 sequence is 14 residues long. Germline lookup yields CDR1 LGHNT and CDR2 FRNRAP. The V and J ends lost 3 bases and 4 bases, in that order; junction bases with no gene match: 2. The CDR3 region has the DNA TGTGCTAGTGGTTTAGGACTAGCGCCAGATACGCAGTATTTT. It is translated as CASGLGLAPDTQYF.

The chain is built from TRBV9 and TRBJ1-3; a possible D gene is TRBD1 (6 bases). V dropped 0 bases and J dropped 1 base, with 11 bases sitting between them. This CDR3 has 16 residues. The V gene's germline CDR1 is SGDLS and CDR2 YYNGEE. DNA for the CDR3: TGTGCCAGCAGCGTAGACGGACAGAAATCTGGAAACACCATATATTTT. The encoded protein is CASSVDGQKSGNTIYF.

The genes are TRBV4-3 and TRBJ2-7; possibly TRBD2 for D (5 bases). The CDR3 covers 13 residues. Germline assignment: CDR1 LGHNA and CDR2 YSLEER. The V end lost 4 bases, the J end lost 6 bases, and 13 bases lay between the germline ends. The CDR3 DNA is TGCGCCAGCAGCCTCGCAGGAGGAAGCGAGCAGTACTTC. Translation gives CASSLAGGSEQYF.